The rows below give T cell receptor beta chains drawn from one sample of a study of cytomegalovirus exposure and HLA in healthy donors. The repertoire was sequenced with immunoSEQ multiplex PCR; TCRdb's copy has only in-frame clones and lacks some. The sample has 100,000 to 150,000 clones; approximately 17% are singletons. Specimen: PBMCs. The receptors stem from a female donor in good health and CMV-seropositive. CDR3s include the opening cysteine and the closing phenylalanine or tryptophan. D genes are given only for firm matches. Only part of the rows carry a size: once, few, many, or a class if the clone is expanded.

abundance: few; j_gene: TRBJ1-2; d_gene: .; v_gene: TRBV6-5; CDR3aa: CASSYDRYRPNYGYTF; CDR3nt: TGTGCCAGCAGTTACGACAGATACAGACCTAACTATGGCTACACCTTC
abundance: .; j_gene: TRBJ1-2; d_gene: .; v_gene: TRBV6-5; CDR3aa: CASGAGYGYTF; CDR3nt: TGTGCCAGCGGTGCCGGCTATGGCTACACCTTC
abundance: .; j_gene: TRBJ2-7; d_gene: .; v_gene: TRBV6-5; CDR3aa: CASSYSYYEAYEQYF; CDR3nt: TGTGCCAGCAGTTACTCCTACTACGAGGCCTACGAGCAGTACTTC
abundance: few; j_gene: TRBJ2-3; d_gene: .; v_gene: TRBV4-3; CDR3aa: CASSQDLLRATDTQYF; CDR3nt: TGCGCCAGCAGCCAAGATCTTCTGCGGGCGACAGATACGCAGTATTTT
abundance: .; j_gene: TRBJ2-2; d_gene: .; v_gene: TRBV7-2; CDR3aa: CASSSTSGQYTGELFF; CDR3nt: TGTGCCAGCAGCTCAACAAGTGGACAGTACACCGGGGAGCTGTTTTTT
abundance: .; j_gene: TRBJ2-1; d_gene: TRBD2; v_gene: TRBV27; CDR3aa: CASSLMDTSGINEQFF; CDR3nt: TGTGCCAGCAGTTTAATGGATACTAGCGGGATCAATGAGCAGTTCTTC
abundance: .; j_gene: TRBJ1-5; d_gene: .; v_gene: TRBV27; CDR3aa: CASSFAGAQPQHF; CDR3nt: TGTGCCAGCAGTTTCGCAGGGGCTCAGCCCCAGCATTTT
abundance: few; j_gene: TRBJ2-3; d_gene: .; v_gene: TRBV28; CDR3aa: CASRASTDTQYF; CDR3nt: TGTGCCAGCAGGGCTAGCACAGATACGCAGTATTTT
abundance: .; j_gene: TRBJ2-1; d_gene: TRBD2; v_gene: TRBV9; CDR3aa: CASSVTGTNNEQFF; CDR3nt: TGTGCCAGCAGCGTTACCGGGACTAACAATGAGCAGTTCTTC
abundance: few; j_gene: TRBJ2-7; d_gene: TRBD1; v_gene: TRBV5-6; CDR3aa: CASSFQGAWQYF; CDR3nt: TGTGCCAGCAGCTTTCAGGGGGCGTGGCAGTACTTC
abundance: .; j_gene: TRBJ1-4; d_gene: TRBD1; v_gene: TRBV4-3; CDR3aa: CASSRDRELNEKLFF; CDR3nt: TGCGCCAGCAGCCGAGACAGGGAACTTAATGAAAAACTGTTTTTT
abundance: .; j_gene: TRBJ2-3; d_gene: TRBD1; v_gene: TRBV19; CDR3aa: CASSIVTGDRDTQYF; CDR3nt: TGTGCCAGTAGTATCGTAACAGGGGACAGGGATACGCAGTATTTT
abundance: .; j_gene: TRBJ1-2; d_gene: .; v_gene: TRBV28; CDR3aa: CASIQGSGDGYTF; CDR3nt: TGTGCCAGCATTCAGGGCTCTGGCGATGGCTACACCTTC
abundance: .; j_gene: TRBJ1-4; d_gene: TRBD1; v_gene: TRBV27; CDR3aa: CASATLDRINEKLFF; CDR3nt: TGTGCCAGCGCAACCCTGGACAGGATAAATGAAAAACTGTTTTTT
abundance: few; j_gene: TRBJ1-1; d_gene: .; v_gene: TRBV6-6; CDR3aa: CASSYPVTEAFF; CDR3nt: TGTGCCAGCAGTTACCCCGTCACTGAAGCTTTCTTT
abundance: few; j_gene: TRBJ2-1; d_gene: TRBD2; v_gene: TRBV5-1; CDR3aa: CASSQDTRRGGKDEQFF; CDR3nt: TGCGCCAGCAGCCAAGATACTAGGCGGGGGGGCAAGGATGAGCAGTTCTTC
abundance: few; j_gene: TRBJ2-7; d_gene: TRBD2; v_gene: TRBV30; CDR3aa: CAWTPSGRPYEQYF; CDR3nt: TGTGCCTGGACCCCTAGCGGGCGCCCCTACGAGCAGTACTTC
abundance: few; j_gene: TRBJ2-3; d_gene: TRBD2; v_gene: TRBV4-1; CDR3aa: CASSQDPSGRTDTQYF; CDR3nt: TGCGCCAGCAGCCAAGATCCTAGCGGACGCACAGATACGCAGTATTTT
abundance: few; j_gene: TRBJ2-1; d_gene: .; v_gene: TRBV2; CDR3aa: CASSALSLTHGNEQFF; CDR3nt: TGTGCCAGCAGTGCGTTAAGTCTTACCCACGGTAATGAGCAGTTCTTC
abundance: few; j_gene: TRBJ2-7; d_gene: .; v_gene: TRBV4-1; CDR3aa: CASSRPTGYEQYF; CDR3nt: TGCGCCAGCAGCCGACCGACGGGCTACGAGCAGTACTTC
abundance: .; j_gene: TRBJ2-4; d_gene: TRBD1; v_gene: TRBV15; CDR3aa: CATSRDTEAGGRYNIQYF; CDR3nt: TGTGCCACCAGCAGAGATACTGAGGCAGGGGGCAGGTACAACATTCAGTACTTC
abundance: few; j_gene: TRBJ1-5; d_gene: .; v_gene: TRBV5-6; CDR3aa: CASSLHSNQPQHF; CDR3nt: TGTGCCAGCAGCTTGCATAGCAATCAGCCCCAGCATTTT
abundance: few; j_gene: TRBJ1-1; d_gene: .; v_gene: TRBV6-5; CDR3aa: CASSYNRATEAFF; CDR3nt: TGTGCCAGCAGTTACAACAGGGCTACTGAAGCTTTCTTT
abundance: .; j_gene: TRBJ1-1; d_gene: .; v_gene: TRBV6-5; CDR3aa: CASSRRGGRGAEAFF; CDR3nt: TGTGCCAGCAGTCGCCGGGGGGGTCGGGGAGCTGAAGCTTTCTTT
abundance: few; j_gene: TRBJ1-1; d_gene: .; v_gene: TRBV6-1; CDR3aa: CASSDRRDEAFF; CDR3nt: TGTGCCAGCAGTGATCGGCGGGATGAAGCTTTCTTT
abundance: few; j_gene: TRBJ1-6; d_gene: TRBD1; v_gene: TRBV6-6; CDR3aa: CASIPGGAELNSPLHF; CDR3nt: TGTGCCAGCATTCCAGGGGGCGCAGAGTTAAATTCACCCCTCCACTTT
abundance: .; j_gene: TRBJ2-3; d_gene: .; v_gene: TRBV14; CDR3aa: CASSQDLSAGTQTSTDTQYF; CDR3nt: TGTGCTAGCAGCCAAGATCTTTCGGCGGGAACTCAGACTAGCACAGATACGCAGTATTTT
abundance: .; j_gene: TRBJ1-6; d_gene: TRBD1; v_gene: TRBV5-6; CDR3aa: CASSLPGGNSPLHF; CDR3nt: TGTGCCAGCAGCTTACCAGGGGGCAATTCACCCCTCCACTTT
abundance: few; j_gene: TRBJ1-1; d_gene: .; v_gene: TRBV27; CDR3aa: CASSSSDRRAFF; CDR3nt: TGTGCCAGCAGTTCCAGCGACAGGCGAGCTTTCTTT
abundance: .; j_gene: TRBJ1-5; d_gene: .; v_gene: TRBV27; CDR3aa: CASSLFGRANQPQHF; CDR3nt: TGTGCCAGCAGTTTATTTGGCAGGGCCAATCAGCCCCAGCATTTT
abundance: few; j_gene: TRBJ1-1; d_gene: TRBD1; v_gene: TRBV6-5; CDR3aa: CASSYSSRGEAFF; CDR3nt: TGTGCCAGCAGTTACTCATCCAGGGGGGAAGCTTTCTTT
abundance: few; j_gene: TRBJ2-7; d_gene: TRBD1; v_gene: TRBV7-2; CDR3aa: CASSPGTGGYGEQYF; CDR3nt: TGTGCCAGCAGCCCAGGGACAGGGGGGTATGGGGAGCAGTACTTC
abundance: few; j_gene: TRBJ2-7; d_gene: .; v_gene: TRBV7-2; CDR3aa: CASSRGGGLQSSYEQYF; CDR3nt: TGTGCCAGCAGCCGCGGGGGCGGTCTTCAAAGCTCCTACGAGCAGTACTTC
abundance: few; j_gene: TRBJ1-4; d_gene: .; v_gene: TRBV4-3; CDR3aa: CASSQAGRGYNEKLFF; CDR3nt: TGCGCCAGCAGCCAAGCAGGAAGGGGTTACAATGAAAAACTGTTTTTT
abundance: .; j_gene: TRBJ2-7; d_gene: .; v_gene: TRBV7-2; CDR3aa: CASSLVLSSVDYEQYF; CDR3nt: TGTGCCAGCAGCTTAGTCTTGTCTAGCGTAGACTACGAGCAGTACTTC
abundance: few; j_gene: TRBJ1-2; d_gene: .; v_gene: TRBV27; CDR3aa: CASSFPGGDGYTF; CDR3nt: TGTGCCAGCAGTTTTCCGGGGGGCGATGGCTACACCTTC
abundance: few; j_gene: TRBJ2-7; d_gene: .; v_gene: TRBV7-9; CDR3aa: CASTPGTGTSTYEQYF; CDR3nt: TGTGCCAGCACTCCCGGGACCGGGACATCGACCTACGAGCAGTACTTC
abundance: .; j_gene: TRBJ2-3; d_gene: .; v_gene: TRBV2; CDR3aa: CATFLPSGGTDTQYF; CDR3nt: TGTGCCACCTTCCTACCATCCGGAGGCACAGATACGCAGTATTTT
abundance: .; j_gene: TRBJ2-3; d_gene: TRBD2; v_gene: TRBV5-1; CDR3aa: CASSVSGVGTDTQYF; CDR3nt: TGCGCCAGCAGCGTTAGCGGGGTAGGCACAGATACGCAGTATTTT
abundance: few; j_gene: TRBJ2-5; d_gene: .; v_gene: TRBV6-1; CDR3aa: CASSELDQETQYF; CDR3nt: TGTGCCAGCAGTGAATTAGACCAAGAGACCCAGTACTTC
abundance: few; j_gene: TRBJ2-1; d_gene: TRBD1; v_gene: TRBV27; CDR3aa: CASSGRTGVNEQFF; CDR3nt: TGTGCCAGCAGTGGGAGGACAGGGGTCAATGAGCAGTTCTTC
abundance: few; j_gene: TRBJ2-2; d_gene: TRBD1; v_gene: TRBV6-5; CDR3aa: CASRAGTGEFGELFF; CDR3nt: TGTGCCAGCAGAGCCGGGACAGGGGAGTTCGGGGAGCTGTTTTTT
abundance: .; j_gene: TRBJ2-7; d_gene: .; v_gene: TRBV7-2; CDR3aa: CASSRDWDSYEQYF; CDR3nt: TGTGCCAGCAGCCGGGACTGGGACTCCTACGAGCAGTACTTC
abundance: .; j_gene: TRBJ1-3; d_gene: .; v_gene: TRBV4-1; CDR3aa: CASSQEGNRMKSSGNTIYF; CDR3nt: TGCGCCAGCAGCCAAGAAGGAAACAGGATGAAAAGCTCTGGAAACACCATATATTTT
abundance: few; j_gene: TRBJ1-2; d_gene: .; v_gene: TRBV13; CDR3aa: CASSSLLRGYTF; CDR3nt: TGTGCCAGCAGCTCCTTACTTCGTGGCTACACCTTC
abundance: .; j_gene: TRBJ2-5; d_gene: .; v_gene: TRBV7-2; CDR3aa: CASSFRAGETQYF; CDR3nt: TGTGCCAGCAGCTTCCGAGCGGGAGAGACCCAGTACTTC
abundance: few; j_gene: TRBJ1-1; d_gene: TRBD1; v_gene: TRBV11-2; CDR3aa: CASSARTGEGTEAFF; CDR3nt: TGTGCCAGCAGCGCCCGGACAGGGGAGGGCACTGAAGCTTTCTTT
abundance: .; j_gene: TRBJ2-2; d_gene: TRBD2; v_gene: TRBV4-2; CDR3aa: CASSQEASGSPGELFF; CDR3nt: TGTGCCAGCAGCCAAGAGGCTAGCGGGAGCCCCGGGGAGCTGTTTTTT
abundance: few; j_gene: TRBJ2-6; d_gene: TRBD2; v_gene: TRBV27; CDR3aa: CASSTQRGRSGANVLTF; CDR3nt: TGTGCCAGCAGTACGCAGCGGGGACGCTCTGGGGCCAACGTCCTGACTTTC
abundance: .; j_gene: TRBJ1-6; d_gene: .; v_gene: TRBV6-5; CDR3aa: CASSYSARPLHF; CDR3nt: TGTGCCAGCAGTTACTCGGCCCGACCCCTCCACTTT
abundance: .; j_gene: TRBJ2-3; d_gene: .; v_gene: TRBV10-1; CDR3aa: CASKSQGTDTQYF; CDR3nt: TGCGCCAGCAAAAGCCAGGGGACAGATACGCAGTATTTT
abundance: few; j_gene: TRBJ2-7; d_gene: .; v_gene: TRBV27; CDR3aa: CASSLLQGGFIYEQYF; CDR3nt: TGTGCCAGCAGTTTACTGCAGGGTGGTTTTATCTACGAGCAGTACTTC
abundance: few; j_gene: TRBJ2-1; d_gene: .; v_gene: TRBV14; CDR3aa: CASSLTRGYNEQFF; CDR3nt: TGTGCCAGCAGCCTGACCCGGGGTTACAATGAGCAGTTCTTC
abundance: .; j_gene: TRBJ2-7; d_gene: TRBD1; v_gene: TRBV7-8; CDR3aa: CASSLARDRGYEQYF; CDR3nt: TGTGCCAGCAGCTTAGCCCGGGACAGGGGATACGAGCAGTACTTC
abundance: .; j_gene: TRBJ1-5; d_gene: .; v_gene: TRBV6-1; CDR3aa: CASNDRPGHLDSNQPQHF; CDR3nt: TGTGCCAGCAATGACCGTCCGGGACACCTAGATAGCAATCAGCCCCAGCATTTT
abundance: .; j_gene: TRBJ1-4; d_gene: TRBD1; v_gene: TRBV2; CDR3aa: CASSGPPGQFNEKLFF; CDR3nt: TGTGCCAGCAGTGGCCCCCCGGGACAGTTTAATGAAAAACTGTTTTTT
abundance: .; j_gene: TRBJ2-7; d_gene: .; v_gene: TRBV4-2; CDR3aa: CASSQDWGGPDYEQYF; CDR3nt: TGTGCCAGCAGCCAAGATTGGGGGGGGCCCGATTACGAGCAGTACTTC